The 13 T cell receptor beta chains presented below share a single source sample, sequenced in a study of regulatory T cells in long-lasting Graves disease. The TCR beta library used iRepertoire HTBI primers with Arm-PCR amplification of CDR3. TCRdb reprocessed the multiplex PCR reads with MiXCR, giving one entry per CDR3 protein. Of roughly 400,000 distinct CDR3 sequences in the sample, approximately 22% were seen once. The time point is: persistent/refractory GD, antithyroid drugs over 5 years with positive TRAb. Making the TCR library involved RNA that had been extracted from PBMCs. Specimen: peripheral blood mononuclear cells (PBMCs), collected when the disease was refractory, from a patient treated with antithyroid drugs. These receptors were taken from a female donor with Graves disease.

This clonotype was recorded at least ten times. V is TRBV10-2 and J is TRBJ1-1; D remains unclear. V lost 7 bases, J lost 2 bases, and 14 bases lay in between. The germline V gene has CDR1 WSHSY and CDR2 SAAADI. The CDR3 extends over 14 amino acids. The chain's CDR3 is CASTVAGSNTEAFF. DNA of the CDR3: TGCGCCAGCACGGTTGCAGGTTCTAACACTGAAGCTTTCTTT.

This clonotype has a count of ten or more. The rearrangement uses TRBV28 and TRBJ2-7; possibly TRBD1 for D (5 bases). The CDR3 is 14 residues long. The germline V and J ends were trimmed by 5 bases and 9 bases, with 20 bases remaining between them. Germline CDR1 MDHEN, CDR2 SYDVKM. The CDR3 loop reads CASSLRSRGLGQYF. The CDR3 region has the DNA TGTGCCAGCAGTCTAAGGTCAAGGGGCCTGGGGCAGTACTTC.

This clonotype was observed at least ten times. This chain uses TRBV28 with TRBJ1-2; 12 nucleotides agree with TRBD1. V was clipped by 4 bases and J by 5 bases; unmatched bases: 14. CDR1 is MDHEN and CDR2 is SYDVKM in the germline V gene. The CDR3 loop spans 18 amino acids. In DNA, the CDR3 is TGTGCCAGCAGTTCCAACGGAGGTGGGACAGGGGGCGAGTATGGCTACACCTTC. Protein product: CASSSNGGGTGGEYGYTF.

The chain carries TRBV4-1 and TRBJ2-5; D is possibly TRBD1 or TRBD2 (5 bases each). Trimming removed 5 bases at V and 2 bases at J, with 21 bases between. The CDR3 covers 17 residues. Germline V gene data show CDR1 as MGHRA and CDR2 as YSYEKL. The CDR3 coding sequence is TGCGCCAGCAGCAAACGGACGGGGCTAACAGAACAAGAGACCCAGTACTTC. Translating it yields CASSKRTGLTEQETQYF.

This clonotype was observed a few times. For the CDR3, the DNA is TGTGCCAGCGGAGGGTACAATAATTCACCCCTCCACTTT. It codes for CASGGYNNSPLHF. This chain uses TRBV27 with TRBJ1-6, with D uncertain. V dropped 8 bases and J dropped 5 bases, with 10 bases sitting between them. CDR1 MNHEY and CDR2 SMNVEV come from the germline V gene (reference sequence). This CDR3 comprises 13 residues.

This clonotype was observed a handful of times. The V and J genes are TRBV5-1 and TRBJ2-4; 7 bases line up with TRBD2. Germline V gives CDR1 SGHRS, CDR2 YFSETQ. Trimming took 6 bases from V and 0 from J; bases not matched to a gene: 9. This CDR3 has 16 residues. CDR3 nucleotide sequence: TGCGCCAGCAAGGTCAGCGGGGAACTAGCCAAAAACATTCAGTACTTC. This codes for CASKVSGELAKNIQYF. The complete variable domain, with remaining parts taken from reference TRBV5-1 and TRBJ2-4, reads KAGVTQTPRYLIKTRGQQVTLSCSPISGHRSVSWYQQTPGQGLQFLFEYFSETQRNKGNFPGRFSGRQFSNSRSEMNVSTLELGDSALYLCASKVSGELAKNIQYFGAGTRLSVL.

This clonotype came up many times. The chain couples TRBV28 to TRBJ1-5, with 11 bases identical to TRBD1. The CDR3 is 15 residues long. From germline, CDR1 is MDHEN and CDR2 SYDVKM. The V segment lost 5 bases and the J segment 7 bases; nucleotides outside the gene matches: 7. The CDR3 bases are TGTGCCAGCAGTCACCAAGGGACAGGGGGACAGCCCCAGCATTTT. Amino acid sequence: CASSHQGTGGQPQHF.

The chain has TRBV3-1 and TRBJ2-7; no reliable D call. CDR3 length: 16 residues. V was trimmed by 1 base and J by 7 bases, leaving 20 bases between them. CDR1 LGHDT and CDR2 YNNKEL come from the germline V gene (reference sequence). CDR3 sequence (DNA): TGTGCCAGCAGCCAAGTTCCACTTGGCGGCGCTCAGGAGCAGTACTTC. It is translated as CASSQVPLGGAQEQYF.

This clonotype was counted at least ten times. The V gene is TRBV15, the J gene TRBJ1-1; 9 nucleotides line up with TRBD1. With V trimmed by 4 bases and J by 5 bases, 8 bases remained unmatched. This CDR3 has 15 residues. Germline-derived CDR1 and CDR2 are LNHNV and YYDKDF (reference sequence). The CDR3 sequence: CATSKPDRGWTEAFF. The CDR3, as DNA: TGTGCCACCAGCAAACCGGACAGGGGTTGGACTGAAGCTTTCTTT.

The rearrangement joins TRBV15 to TRBJ1-2; TRBD1 is a possible D gene (5 bases). There are 14 residues in the CDR3. Germline V gene lookup returns CDR1 LNHNV and CDR2 YYDKDF (reference sequence). The V and J ends lost 0 bases and 4 bases respectively, with 9 bases between them. The CDR3 reads CATSREEGRYGYTF. In DNA form, the CDR3 reads TGTGCCACCAGCAGAGAGGAGGGGCGCTATGGCTACACCTTC.

This clonotype has only a few counts. This chain uses TRBV24-1 with TRBJ2-2; 13 bases agree with TRBD2. Germline V gene sequence: CDR1 KGHDR, CDR2 SFDVKD. This CDR3 contains 20 residues. The V gene end was trimmed by 6 bases and the J gene end by 1 base; junction bases not matched to a gene: 13. The CDR3 bases are TGTGCCACCAGTCCTACCCCGGGACTAGCGGGGTTCCGGAACACCGGGGAGCTGTTTTTT. Encoded protein: CATSPTPGLAGFRNTGELFF.

This clonotype was seen only a few times. The J gene is TRBJ2-1, the V gene TRBV30; TRBD1 agrees at 8 bases. The length of the CDR3 is 14 residues. The J segment lost 3 bases and the V segment lost 4 bases, leaving 5 bases of the junction unmatched. The germline gives CDR1 GTSNPN, CDR2 SVGIG (reference sequence). Here the CDR3 reads CAWNDRGLYNEQFF. Written as DNA, the CDR3 is TGTGCCTGGAACGACAGGGGCCTCTACAATGAGCAGTTCTTC.

This clonotype was detected many times. The chain couples TRBV2 to TRBJ1-2; a weak D match, TRBD1 (6 bases). V dropped 4 bases and J dropped 4 bases, with 13 bases sitting between them. The CDR3 length is 14 residues. The germline gives CDR1 SNHLY, CDR2 FYNNEI. CDR3 in DNA: TGTGCCAGCAGTGGGAGGGGGGGCAGCTATGGCTACACCTTC. It translates to CASSGRGGSYGYTF.